This entry lists 8 T cell receptor beta chains sequenced from one sample in a study of CD8 T cells in Susac syndrome. The RNA input was about 0.5 to 1 ug, and it was reverse transcribed with random hexamers. One entry per CDR3 protein, called by TCRdb with MiXCR from the immunoSEQ multiplex PCR reads. Of some 150,000 distinct CDR3 sequences listed, around 94% are singletons. The specimen sequenced was CD4+ T cells from PBMCs. The receptors shown here come from a human donor in good health.

This chain links TRBV12-3 or TRBV12-4 with TRBJ2-1, with D hard to call. The CDR3 length is 14 residues. V lost 5 bases, J lost 10 bases, and 18 bases lay in between. CDR3 coding DNA: TGTGCCAGCAGTCCCGTTCCTACTACCCGGGAGCAGTTCTTC. Amino acids: CASSPVPTTREQFF.

This chain uses TRBV29-1 with TRBJ2-7; weak D call: TRBD2 (5 bases). The CDR3 sequence is 14 residues long. V lost 7 bases and J 3 bases, leaving 19 bases between the germline ends. Germline V gene data show CDR1 as SQVTM and CDR2 as ANQGSEA. CDR3 residues: CSGKDFPLNYEQYF. DNA for the CDR3: TGCAGCGGAAAGGACTTCCCGCTAAACTACGAGCAGTACTTC.

The J gene is TRBJ2-1, the V gene TRBV16; D gene unclear. The germline gives CDR1 KGHSY, CDR2 FQNENV. The CDR3 contains 11 residues. V lost 0 bases to trimming and J lost 12 bases, with 6 bases between them. Here the CDR3 DNA reads TGTGCCAGCAGCCAATCGAAGCTGCAGTTCTTC. Protein: CASSQSKLQFF.

The CDR3 protein is CSVEVRASGIKKETQYF. For the CDR3, the DNA is TGCAGCGTTGAAGTAAGGGCTAGCGGGATAAAAAAAGAGACCCAGTACTTC. The chain has TRBV29-1 and TRBJ2-5; 9 bases align to TRBD2. This CDR3 has 17 residues. CDR1 SQVTM and CDR2 ANQGSEA come from the germline V gene. V gave up 1 base and J gave up 3 bases; unmatched junction bases: 12. The whole variable domain, remainder taken from reference TRBV29-1 and TRBJ2-5, is SAVISQKPSRDICQRGTSLTIQCQVDSQVTMMFWYRQQPGQSLTLIATANQGSEATYESGFVIDKFPISRPNLTFSTLTVSNMSPEDSSIYLCSVEVRASGIKKETQYFGPGTRLLVL.

The rearrangement links TRBV10-3 to TRBJ2-3; 12 bases align to TRBD2. V dropped 5 bases and J dropped 0; count of bases not matched to a gene: 3. Germline CDR1 ENHRY, CDR2 SYGVKD. This CDR3 is built from 16 residues. The DNA of the CDR3 is TGTGCCATCAGTAGGACTAGCGGGACTAGCACAGATACGCAGTATTTT. Protein sequence: CAISRTSGTSTDTQYF.

CDR3 in DNA: TGCAGCGTTGGGGGACAGCTCCGGAAAGAGACCCAGTACTTC. Translation: CSVGGQLRKETQYF. J is TRBJ2-5 and V is TRBV29-1; TRBD1 matches 7 bases. This CDR3 region has 14 residues. The V gene's germline CDR1 is SQVTM and CDR2 ANQGSEA. Trimming at V came to 4 bases and at J to 3 bases, leaving 8 bases not matched to a gene.

The chain has TRBV5-1 and TRBJ1-5; 7 nucleotides match TRBD1. The germline V gene encodes CDR1 SGHRS and CDR2 YFSETQ. The ends lost 4 bases at V and 4 bases at J; junction bases unmatched: 5. The CDR3 runs 14 residues. DNA of the CDR3: TGCGCCAGCAGCACAGGGACAGCGAATCAGCCCCAGCATTTT. It translates to CASSTGTANQPQHF.

This chain connects TRBV7-2 to TRBJ2-1; 15 bases map to TRBD2. Trimming removed 3 bases from V and 3 bases from J; junction bases left unmatched: 6. There are 18 residues in the CDR3. Germline CDR1 and CDR2: SGHTA and FQGNSA. CDR3 nucleotides: TGTGCCAGCAGCTTCCCTCGGACTAGCGGGAGGGACTACAATGAGCAGTTCTTC. Encoded protein: CASSFPRTSGRDYNEQFF.